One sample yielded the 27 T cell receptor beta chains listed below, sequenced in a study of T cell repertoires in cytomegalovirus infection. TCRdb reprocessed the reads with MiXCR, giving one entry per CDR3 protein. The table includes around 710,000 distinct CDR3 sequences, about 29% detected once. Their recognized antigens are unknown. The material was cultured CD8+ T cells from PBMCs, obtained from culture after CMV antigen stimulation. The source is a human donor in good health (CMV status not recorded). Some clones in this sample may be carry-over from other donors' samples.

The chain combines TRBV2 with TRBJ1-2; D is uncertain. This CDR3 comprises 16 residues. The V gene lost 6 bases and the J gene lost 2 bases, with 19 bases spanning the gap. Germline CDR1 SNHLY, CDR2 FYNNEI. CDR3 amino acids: CASSDSSGSVNYGYTF. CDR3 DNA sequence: TGTGCCAGCAGCGATTCATCTGGTTCAGTAAACTATGGCTACACCTTC.

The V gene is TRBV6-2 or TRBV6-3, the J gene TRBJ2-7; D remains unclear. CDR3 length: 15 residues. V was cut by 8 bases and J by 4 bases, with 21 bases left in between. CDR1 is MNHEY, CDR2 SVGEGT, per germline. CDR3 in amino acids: CASRSSRAPGYEQYV. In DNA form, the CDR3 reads TGTGCCAGCCGATCGTCGAGAGCTCCAGGATACGAGCAGTACGTC.

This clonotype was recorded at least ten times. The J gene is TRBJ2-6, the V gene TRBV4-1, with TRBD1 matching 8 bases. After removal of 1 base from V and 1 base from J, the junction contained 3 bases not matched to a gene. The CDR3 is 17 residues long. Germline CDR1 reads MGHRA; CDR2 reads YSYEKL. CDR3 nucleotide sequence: TGCGCCAGCAGCCAAGGCAGGGGGCTATCTGGGGCCAACGTCCTGACTTTC. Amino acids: CASSQGRGLSGANVLTF.

CDR3 in DNA: TGTGCCAGCAGCCAAGCTCCCGGGGGTGCGGGGTACAATGAGCAGTTCTTC. This translates into CASSQAPGGAGYNEQFF. The chain joins TRBV3-1 to TRBJ2-1; the D gene is possibly TRBD2 (6 bases). The V gene's germline CDR1 is LGHDT and CDR2 YNNKEL (reference sequence). The CDR3 runs 17 residues. Trimming left V 1 base short and J 4 bases short, with 17 bases between.

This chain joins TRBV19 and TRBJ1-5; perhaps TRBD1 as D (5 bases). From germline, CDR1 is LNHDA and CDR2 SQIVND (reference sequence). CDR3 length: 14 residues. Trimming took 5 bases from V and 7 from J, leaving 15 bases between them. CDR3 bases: TGTGCCAGTAGTTGGAGGGGCGGGGGACAGCCCCAGCATTTT. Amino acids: CASSWRGGGQPQHF. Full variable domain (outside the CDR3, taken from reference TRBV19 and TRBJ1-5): DGGITQSPKYLFRKEGQNVTLSCEQNLNHDAMYWYRQDPGQGLRLIYYSQIVNDFQKGDIAEGYSVSREKKESFPLTVTSAQKNPTAFYLCASSWRGGGQPQHFGDGTRLSIL.

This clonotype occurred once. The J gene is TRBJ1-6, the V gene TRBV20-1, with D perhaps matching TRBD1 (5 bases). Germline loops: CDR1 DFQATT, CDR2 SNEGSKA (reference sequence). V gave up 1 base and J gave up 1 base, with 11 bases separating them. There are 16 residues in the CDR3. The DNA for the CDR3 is TGCAGTGCTAGAGCTAGGGGAGATTCCTATAATTCACCCCTCCACTTT. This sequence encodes CSARARGDSYNSPLHF.

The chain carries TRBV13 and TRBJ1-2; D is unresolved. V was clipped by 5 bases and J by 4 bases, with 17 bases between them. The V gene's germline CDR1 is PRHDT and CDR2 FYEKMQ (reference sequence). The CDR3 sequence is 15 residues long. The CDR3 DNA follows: TGTGCCAGCAGCGATGCGGACGCGGAAAGCTATGGCTACACCTTC. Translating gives CASSDADAESYGYTF.

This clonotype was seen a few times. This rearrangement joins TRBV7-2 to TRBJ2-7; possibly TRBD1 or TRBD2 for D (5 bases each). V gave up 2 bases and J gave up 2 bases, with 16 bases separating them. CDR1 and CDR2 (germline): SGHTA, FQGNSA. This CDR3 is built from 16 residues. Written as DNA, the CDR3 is TGTGCCAGCAGCTTAAAGAGGCCAAGGGACCCCTACGAGCAGTACGTC. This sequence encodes CASSLKRPRDPYEQYV.

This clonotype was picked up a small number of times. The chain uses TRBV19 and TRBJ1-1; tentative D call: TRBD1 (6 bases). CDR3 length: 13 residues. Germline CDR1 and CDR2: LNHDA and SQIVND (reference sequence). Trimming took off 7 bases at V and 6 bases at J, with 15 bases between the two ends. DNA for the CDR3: TGTGCCAGTACCCTAGGGGGGAGGGCTGAAGCTTTCTTT. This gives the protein CASTLGGRAEAFF.

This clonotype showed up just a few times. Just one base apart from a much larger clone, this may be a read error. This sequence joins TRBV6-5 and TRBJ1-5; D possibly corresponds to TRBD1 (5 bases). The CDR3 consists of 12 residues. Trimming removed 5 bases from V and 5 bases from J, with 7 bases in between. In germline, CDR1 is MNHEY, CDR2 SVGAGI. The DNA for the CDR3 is TGTGCCAGCAGTGGGGGGGATCAGCCCCAGCATTTT. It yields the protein CASSGGDQPQHF.

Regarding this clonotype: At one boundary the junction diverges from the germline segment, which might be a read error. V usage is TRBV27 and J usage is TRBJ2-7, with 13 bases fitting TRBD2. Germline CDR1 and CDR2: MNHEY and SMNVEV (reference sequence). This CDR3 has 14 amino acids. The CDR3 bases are TGTGCCAGCCGTTTACTAGCGGGGGGGCTCGAGCAGTACTTC. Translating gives CASRLLAGGLEQYF.

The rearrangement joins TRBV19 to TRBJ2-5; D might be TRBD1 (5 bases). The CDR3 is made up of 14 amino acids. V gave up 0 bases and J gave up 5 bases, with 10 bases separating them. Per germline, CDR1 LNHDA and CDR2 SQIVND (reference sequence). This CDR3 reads CASSIDQGAETQYF. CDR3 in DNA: TGTGCCAGTAGTATAGATCAGGGTGCGGAGACCCAGTACTTC.

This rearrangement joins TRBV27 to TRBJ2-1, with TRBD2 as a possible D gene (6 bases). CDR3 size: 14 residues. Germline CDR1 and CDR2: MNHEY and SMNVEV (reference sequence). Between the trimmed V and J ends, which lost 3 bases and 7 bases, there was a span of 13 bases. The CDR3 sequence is CASSFAGIGNEQFF. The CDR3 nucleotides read TGTGCCAGCAGTTTTGCGGGAATCGGAAATGAGCAGTTCTTC.

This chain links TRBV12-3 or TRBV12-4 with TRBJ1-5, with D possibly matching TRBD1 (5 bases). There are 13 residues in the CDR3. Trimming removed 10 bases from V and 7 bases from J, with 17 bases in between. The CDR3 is CATGGGEVQPQHF. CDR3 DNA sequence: TGTGCCACCGGTGGGGGGGAGGTCCAGCCCCAGCATTTT.

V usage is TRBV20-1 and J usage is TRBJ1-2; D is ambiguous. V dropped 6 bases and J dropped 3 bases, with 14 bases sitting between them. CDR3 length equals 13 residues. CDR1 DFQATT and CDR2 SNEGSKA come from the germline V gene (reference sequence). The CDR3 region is CSASNGDYYGYTF. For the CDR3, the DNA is TGCAGTGCCTCGAACGGAGACTACTATGGCTACACCTTC.

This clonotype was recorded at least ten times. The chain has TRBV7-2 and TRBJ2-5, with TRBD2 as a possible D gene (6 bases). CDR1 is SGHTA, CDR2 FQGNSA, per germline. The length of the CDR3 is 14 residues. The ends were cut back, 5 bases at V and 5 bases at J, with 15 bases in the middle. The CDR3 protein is CASSLPGVGETQYF. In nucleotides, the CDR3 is TGTGCCAGCAGCCTTCCGGGGGTGGGGGAGACCCAGTACTTC. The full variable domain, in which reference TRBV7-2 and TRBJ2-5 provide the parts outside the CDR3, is GAGVSQSPSNKVTEKGKDVELRCDPISGHTALYWYRQSLGQGLEFLIYFQGNSAPDKSGLPSDRFSAERTGGSVSTLTIQRTQQEDSAVYLCASSLPGVGETQYFGPGTRLLVL.

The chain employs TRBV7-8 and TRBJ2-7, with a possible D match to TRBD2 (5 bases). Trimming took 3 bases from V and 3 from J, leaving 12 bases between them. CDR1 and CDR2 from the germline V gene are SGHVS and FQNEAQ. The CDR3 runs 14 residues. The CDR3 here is CASSFSGMGYEQYF. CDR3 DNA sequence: TGTGCCAGCAGCTTTTCCGGGATGGGCTACGAGCAGTACTTC.

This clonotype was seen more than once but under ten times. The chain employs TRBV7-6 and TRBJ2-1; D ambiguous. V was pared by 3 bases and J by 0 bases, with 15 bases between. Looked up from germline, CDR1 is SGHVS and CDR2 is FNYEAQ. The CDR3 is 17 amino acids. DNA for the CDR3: TGTGCCAGCAGCTTGCTACGTGACATCCTCTCCTACAATGAGCAGTTCTTC. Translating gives CASSLLRDILSYNEQFF.

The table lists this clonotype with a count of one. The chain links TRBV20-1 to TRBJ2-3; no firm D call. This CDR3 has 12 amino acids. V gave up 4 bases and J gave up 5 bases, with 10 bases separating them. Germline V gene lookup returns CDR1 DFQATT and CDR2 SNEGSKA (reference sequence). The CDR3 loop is CSATEQGDTQYF. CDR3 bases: TGCAGTGCTACAGAACAAGGAGATACGCAGTATTTT.

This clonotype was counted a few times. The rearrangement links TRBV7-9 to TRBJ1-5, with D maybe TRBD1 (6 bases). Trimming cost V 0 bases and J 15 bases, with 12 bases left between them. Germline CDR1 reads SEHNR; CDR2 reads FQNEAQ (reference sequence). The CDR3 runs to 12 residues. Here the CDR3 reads CASSLAMDRVHF. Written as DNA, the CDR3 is TGTGCCAGCAGCTTAGCGATGGACAGAGTGCATTTT.

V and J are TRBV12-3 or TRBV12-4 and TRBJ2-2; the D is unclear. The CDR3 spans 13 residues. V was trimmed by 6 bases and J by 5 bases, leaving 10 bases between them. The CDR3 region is CASRVFGTGELFF. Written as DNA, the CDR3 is TGTGCCAGCAGGGTTTTTGGGACCGGGGAGCTGTTTTTT.

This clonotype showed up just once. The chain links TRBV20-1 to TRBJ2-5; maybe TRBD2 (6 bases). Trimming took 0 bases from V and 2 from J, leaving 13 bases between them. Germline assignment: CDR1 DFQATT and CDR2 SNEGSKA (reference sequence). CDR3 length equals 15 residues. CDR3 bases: TGCAGTGCTAGAGATGGATTAGCGGTACAAGAGACCCAGTACTTC. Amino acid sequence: CSARDGLAVQETQYF.

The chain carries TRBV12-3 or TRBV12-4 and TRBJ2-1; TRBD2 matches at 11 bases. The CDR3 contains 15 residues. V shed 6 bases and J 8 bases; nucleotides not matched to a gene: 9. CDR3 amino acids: CASRNSGGAGYEQFF. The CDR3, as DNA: TGTGCCAGCAGAAATAGCGGGGGGGCCGGATATGAGCAGTTCTTC.

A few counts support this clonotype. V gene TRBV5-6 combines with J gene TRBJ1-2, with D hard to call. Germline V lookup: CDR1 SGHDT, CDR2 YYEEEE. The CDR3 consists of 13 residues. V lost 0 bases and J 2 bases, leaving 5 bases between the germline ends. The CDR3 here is CASSLVKNYGYTF. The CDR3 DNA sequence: TGTGCCAGCAGCTTGGTGAAGAACTATGGCTACACCTTC.

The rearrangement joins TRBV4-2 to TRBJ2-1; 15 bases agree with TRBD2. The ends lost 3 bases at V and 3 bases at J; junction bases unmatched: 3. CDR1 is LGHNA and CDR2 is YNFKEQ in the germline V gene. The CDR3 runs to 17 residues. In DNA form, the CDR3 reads TGTGCCAGCAGCCAGGGACTAGCGGGGGGCCTCTACAATGAGCAGTTCTTC. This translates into CASSQGLAGGLYNEQFF.

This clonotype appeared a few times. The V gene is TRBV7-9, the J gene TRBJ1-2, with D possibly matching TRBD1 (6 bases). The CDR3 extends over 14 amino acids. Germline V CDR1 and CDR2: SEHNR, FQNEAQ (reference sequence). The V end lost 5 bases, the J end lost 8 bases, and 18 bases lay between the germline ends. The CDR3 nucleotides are TGTGCCAGCAGCCAAATACAGGGCCGACGCGGCTACACCTTC. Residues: CASSQIQGRRGYTF.

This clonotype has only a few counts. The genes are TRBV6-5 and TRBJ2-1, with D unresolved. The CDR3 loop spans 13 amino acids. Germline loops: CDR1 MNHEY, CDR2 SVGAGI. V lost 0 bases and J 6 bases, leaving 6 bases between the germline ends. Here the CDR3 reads CASSYSSGNEQFF. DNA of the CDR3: TGTGCCAGCAGTTACTCGTCGGGCAATGAGCAGTTCTTC.